The T cell receptor beta chain under discussion was sequenced for a study of vaccination effects on CD4 cells after COVID-19. Sequencing used immunoSEQ multiplex PCR; TCRdb keeps in-frame clones, though not all of them. The table has 30,000 to 40,000 clones, about 80% seen once; the top ten hold less than 3.5%. This CDR3 has 13 residues. Germline CDR1 LGHDT, CDR2 YNNKEL (reference sequence). Trimming cost V 4 bases and J 3 bases, with 6 bases left between them. As concerns this clone: What it recognizes is unknown.

Subsequent to a culture period of more than 8 days, CD4+ T cells were isolated. IL-2 medium supplanted half the medium on days 3 and 7. This receptor was obtained from a human donor who received a COVID-19 vaccine. The input for sequencing was CD4+ T cells from PBMCs cultured without peptide, taken before COVID-19 vaccination. The chain has TRBV3-1 (or the pseudogene TRBV3-2) and TRBJ1-4, with no clear D. This CDR3 is CASSLTANEKLFF. The CDR3 nucleotides are TGTGCCAGCAGCCTCACAGCTAATGAAAAACTGTTTTTT.